Listed below are T cell receptor beta chains from one sample, sequenced in a study of blood T cell repertoires in COVID-19. Sequenced by immunoSEQ multiplex PCR; TCRdb stores in-frame clones only, minus some. The sample yields 250,000 to 350,000 clones, about 89% seen once. The material sequenced was peripheral blood. The source of these receptors is a woman in her forties who had recovered from COVID-19. The CDR3 runs from the conserved cysteine through the conserved F or W. The D gene is left open where the match is weak. Clone size is shown for a subset of rows, as once, few, many or a class of expanded clone.

j_call	clone_size	v_call	d_call	cdr3_nt	cdr3_aa
TRBJ2-1	-	TRBV4-1	-	TGCGCCAGCAGCCAAGTCGAGATCGGTGAGCAGTTCTTC	CASSQVEIGEQFF
TRBJ2-7	-	TRBV11-1	-	TGTGCCAGCAGCGAGTACGCGGAGCAGTACTTC	CASSEYAEQYF
TRBJ2-7	-	TRBV28	-	TGTGCCAGCAGCTATGCGCTTGGGGGCACCTACGAGCAGTACTTC	CASSYALGGTYEQYF
TRBJ1-5	-	TRBV5-8	-	TGTGCCAGCAGCTTGGCCCCCTCGGGCAATCAGCCCCAGCATTTT	CASSLAPSGNQPQHF
TRBJ2-7	-	TRBV28	TRBD2	TGTGCCAGCAGTCTTTTTAGCGGGAGCTACGAGCAGTACTTC	CASSLFSGSYEQYF
TRBJ1-2	-	TRBV12-3/TRBV12-4	-	TGTGCCACACAAAAGGGGAACAACTATGGCTACACCTTC	CATQKGNNYGYTF
TRBJ2-2	many	TRBV3-1/TRBV3-2	TRBD2	TGTGCCAGCAGCCCCGGGACTAGCGGTTTTTACCTCACCGGGGAGCTGTTTTTT	CASSPGTSGFYLTGELFF
TRBJ2-7	-	TRBV30	-	TGTGCCTGGAGTATGAGACACTACGAGCAGTACTTC	CAWSMRHYEQYF
TRBJ2-3	-	TRBV9	TRBD2	TGTGCCAGCAGCCCAAGGACTAGCGGGATATCGGATACGCAGTATTTT	CASSPRTSGISDTQYF
TRBJ2-1	-	TRBV11-3	TRBD2	TGTGCCAGCAGCCCCCGGACTAGCGGGAGGGCCTTAACCTACAATGAGCAGTTCTTC	CASSPRTSGRALTYNEQFF
TRBJ2-5	-	TRBV18	-	TGTGCCAGCTCACCACCAGCCGTGTATCAAGAGACCCAGTACTTC	CASSPPAVYQETQYF
TRBJ2-3	-	TRBV5-1	TRBD2	TGCGCCAGCAGCTTGGCCGGACTAGCGGAGGTAATCACAGATACGCAGTATTTT	CASSLAGLAEVITDTQYF
TRBJ2-7	-	TRBV3-1/TRBV3-2	-	TGTGCCAGCAGCCCGTGGGCCGCCGGCTACGAGCAGTACTTC	CASSPWAAGYEQYF
TRBJ2-2	-	TRBV7-6	-	TGTGCCAGCAGCCCTAGGAACACCGGTCGTGGGGAGCTGTTTTTT	CASSPRNTGRGELFF
TRBJ2-2	-	TRBV15	-	TGTGCCACCAGCCAGATGGGGAGGTTCGGGGAGCTGTTTTTT	CATSQMGRFGELFF
TRBJ2-5	-	TRBV6-5	-	TGTGCCAGCAGTTACCAGCTAGGTGCAGAGACCCAGTACTTC	CASSYQLGAETQYF
TRBJ2-1	-	TRBV2	-	TGTGCCAGCAGGCACAATACAGATTACAATGAGCAGTTCTTC	CASRHNTDYNEQFF
TRBJ1-2	-	TRBV29-1	-	TGCAGCGTTGACGATGACAGTTTCGGGAGTGGCTACACCTTC	CSVDDDSFGSGYTF
TRBJ1-2	once	TRBV7-9	TRBD1	TGTGCCAGCAGCTCGACAGGGGCCAACTATGGCTACACCTTC	CASSSTGANYGYTF
TRBJ2-1	-	TRBV2	TRBD1	TGTGCCAGCAGTGCACGGACAGGGGGCTCTAATGAGCAGTTCTTC	CASSARTGGSNEQFF
TRBJ2-6	few	TRBV24-1	-	TGTGCCACCAGTGACGGCTCTGGGGCCAACGTCCTGACTTTC	CATSDGSGANVLTF
TRBJ2-2	-	TRBV18	-	TGTGCCAGCTCCTCGGACACCGGGGAGCTGTTTTTT	CASSSDTGELFF
TRBJ1-1	-	TRBV5-6	TRBD1	TGTGCCAGCAGCTTGATGGGACAGGAGGGAGAAGCTTTCTTT	CASSLMGQEGEAFF